Presented here are 29 T cell receptor beta chains from one specimen sequenced in a study of control samples from healthy donors and cancer patients. Libraries were prepared by immunoSEQ multiplex PCR; TCRdb keeps only in-frame clonotypes and omits some of them. The sample records 80,000 to 100,000 clones, 70% to 90% being singletons. Source material: blood. These receptors were obtained from a man between 25 and 39 years old in good health.

The V and J genes are TRBV2 and TRBJ2-7; tentatively, D is TRBD2 (6 bases). The CDR3 contains 14 residues. Deletions cut 6 bases from V and 6 bases from J, with 18 bases between. In germline, CDR1 is SNHLY, CDR2 FYNNEI. DNA of the CDR3: TGTGCCAGCAGACCTAACGTGCGGGAAGGCGAGCAGTACTTC. Its translation is CASRPNVREGEQYF. Complete variable domain (other parts from reference TRBV2 and TRBJ2-7): EPEVTQTPSHQVTQMGQEVILRCVPISNHLYFYWYRQILGQKVEFLVSFYNNEISEKSEIFDDQFSVERPDGSNFTLKIRSTKLEDSAMYFCASRPNVREGEQYFGPGTRLTVT.

This chain connects TRBV9 to TRBJ2-1; TRBD2 agrees at 8 bases. The CDR3 covers 15 residues. Trimming took 3 bases from V and 5 from J; bases not matched to a gene: 7. Germline V CDR1 and CDR2: SGDLS, YYNGEE. CDR3 coding DNA: TGTGCCAGCAGCGCACCGGGACTAGGGGACAATGAGCAGTTCTTC. Residues: CASSAPGLGDNEQFF.

This chain links TRBV27 with TRBJ2-2, with 13 bases that match TRBD2. This CDR3 comprises 16 residues. V was clipped by 6 bases and J by 6 bases; unmatched bases: 7. CDR1 and CDR2 from the germline V gene are MNHEY and SMNVEV (reference sequence). CDR3 sequence (DNA): TGTGCCAGCAGGCCCGGACTAGCGGGAGACCCCGGGGAGCTGTTTTTT. Residues: CASRPGLAGDPGELFF.

The chain joins TRBV2 to TRBJ2-7, with 8 bases aligning to TRBD1. Germline V gene data show CDR1 as SNHLY and CDR2 as FYNNEI. The CDR3 runs to 16 residues. V shed 0 bases, J shed 5 bases, and the junction held 9 bases outside the gene matches. The CDR3 sequence: CASSEASRQGAHEQYF. As DNA, the CDR3 is TGTGCCAGCAGTGAAGCCTCCCGGCAGGGGGCCCACGAGCAGTACTTC. The full variable domain, completed using reference TRBV2 and TRBJ2-7, is EPEVTQTPSHQVTQMGQEVILRCVPISNHLYFYWYRQILGQKVEFLVSFYNNEISEKSEIFDDQFSVERPDGSNFTLKIRSTKLEDSAMYFCASSEASRQGAHEQYFGPGTRLTVT.

The gene calls are TRBV7-9 and TRBJ2-3, with 9 bases lining up with TRBD2. The CDR3 consists of 16 residues. The germline V gene encodes CDR1 SEHNR and CDR2 FQNEAQ (reference sequence). V was pared by 3 bases and J by 6 bases, with 10 bases of the junction left unmatched. The CDR3 spells CASSFGASGNLDTQYF. The DNA of the CDR3 is TGTGCCAGCAGCTTTGGGGCTAGCGGGAATCTGGATACGCAGTATTTT.

Remarks on this clone: Other DNA sequences of this sample code for an identical CDR3. The rearrangement links TRBV3-1 (or the pseudogene TRBV3-2) to TRBJ2-7, with TRBD2 matching 8 bases. CDR1 is LGHDT, CDR2 YNNKEL, per germline (reference sequence). V was pared by 1 base and J by 4 bases, with 6 bases of the junction left unmatched. This CDR3 comprises 15 residues. The CDR3 coding sequence is TGTGCCAGCAGCCAAGGAAACGGGGGGGGGTACGAGCAGTACTTC. This codes for CASSQGNGGGYEQYF.

This clone was counted a few times. The V gene is TRBV7-9, the J gene TRBJ2-7; TRBD1 matches at 9 bases. The CDR3 sequence is 15 residues long. Germline V lookup: CDR1 SEHNR, CDR2 FQNEAQ (reference sequence). V gave up 5 bases and J gave up 6 bases; unmatched junction bases: 11. CDR3 protein: CASSAQQGALIEQYF. The CDR3 nucleotides read TGTGCCAGCAGCGCCCAACAGGGGGCGTTAATCGAGCAGTACTTC.

This chain links TRBV2 with TRBJ1-4; D is possibly TRBD1 (5 bases). CDR3 length: 15 amino acids. Trimming shortened V by 7 bases and J by 8 bases, and 20 bases separated the two germline ends. The germline gives CDR1 SNHLY, CDR2 FYNNEI. CDR3: CASNRDAPGGEKLFF. In nucleotides, the CDR3 is TGTGCCAGCAATAGGGACGCCCCGGGCGGGGAAAAACTGTTTTTT.

The rearrangement uses TRBV10-3 and TRBJ2-1, with D perhaps matching TRBD1 (6 bases). The germline V gene has CDR1 ENHRY and CDR2 SYGVKD. The length of the CDR3 is 17 residues. V shed 6 bases and J shed 5 bases, with 23 bases lying between them. Here the CDR3 DNA reads TGTGCCATCAGGGACAGCCTTGGGCGCGGTCCACACAATGAGCAGTTCTTC. This encodes CAIRDSLGRGPHNEQFF.

The J gene is TRBJ2-5, the V gene TRBV15; the D is unclear. CDR1 and CDR2 (germline): LNHNV, YYDKDF (reference sequence). Trimming left V 1 base short and J 2 bases short, with 11 bases between. The length of the CDR3 is 15 residues. The CDR3 loop is CATSRGAETQETQYF. The CDR3 DNA reads as TGTGCCACCAGCAGAGGGGCGGAGACGCAAGAGACCCAGTACTTC.

V usage is TRBV9 and J usage is TRBJ2-7, with TRBD2 as a possible D gene (5 bases). The CDR3 is made up of 13 amino acids. The V gene lost 0 bases and the J gene lost 7 bases, with 11 bases spanning the gap. The germline CDR1 and CDR2 sequences are SGDLS and YYNGEE. The CDR3 spells CASSVGNGGEQYF. CDR3 bases: TGTGCCAGCAGCGTAGGTAACGGCGGGGAGCAGTACTTC.

This clone was observed once. The chain has TRBV5-8 and TRBJ2-7; no clear D gene. This CDR3 has 12 residues. Trimming removed 1 base at V and 3 bases at J, with 5 bases between. The germline CDR1 and CDR2 sequences are SGHTS and YDEGEE. DNA for the CDR3: TGTGCCAGCAGCTTGAGCCTCTACGAGCAGTACTTC. Amino acids: CASSLSLYEQYF.

The chain links TRBV9 to TRBJ2-1; 8 bases agree with TRBD1. The CDR3 sequence is 16 residues long. With 2 bases clipped from V and 5 bases from J, the junction kept 9 bases outside the gene matches. Germline V gene data show CDR1 as SGDLS and CDR2 as YYNGEE. The CDR3 DNA reads as TGTGCCAGCAGCGTTCGTACAGGGGGTGCTCACAATGAGCAGTTCTTC. This translates into CASSVRTGGAHNEQFF. Full variable domain (missing parts from reference TRBV9 and TRBJ2-1): DSGVTQTPKHLITATGQRVTLRCSPRSGDLSVYWYQQSLDQGLQFLIQYYNGEERAKGNILERFSAQQFPDLHSELNLSSLELGDSALYFCASSVRTGGAHNEQFFGPGTRLTVL.

V and J are TRBV30 and TRBJ1-4; no definite D call. Germline V gene sequence: CDR1 GTSNPN, CDR2 SVGIG (reference sequence). The CDR3 runs 14 residues. V gave up 7 bases and J gave up 0 bases, with 12 bases separating them. The CDR3 DNA reads TGTGCCTTAGCGAAATCTGCAACTAATGAAAAACTGTTTTTT. Amino acids: CALAKSATNEKLFF.

The genes are TRBV11-3 and TRBJ1-1; 9 bases line up with TRBD1. Germline CDR1 SGHNT, CDR2 YENEEA. V dropped 3 bases and J dropped 5; count of bases not matched to a gene: 4. This CDR3 has 14 amino acids. This chain's CDR3 is CASSFGQGLTEAFF. The CDR3 bases are TGTGCCAGCAGCTTTGGACAGGGGTTAACTGAAGCTTTCTTT.

The J gene is TRBJ1-5, the V gene TRBV7-9, with D perhaps matching TRBD1 (5 bases). Trimming stripped 1 base from V and 3 bases from J, with 19 bases between. This CDR3 has 18 amino acids. CDR1 SEHNR and CDR2 FQNEAQ come from the germline V gene (reference sequence). The CDR3 protein is CASSLVRQGIMDNQPQHF. Here the CDR3 DNA reads TGTGCCAGCAGCTTAGTTCGGCAGGGAATAATGGACAATCAGCCCCAGCATTTT.

Only a few counts were recorded for this clone. The chain carries TRBV19 and TRBJ2-5; perhaps TRBD1 as D (6 bases). Trimming took 8 bases from V and 7 from J, leaving 20 bases between them. CDR3 size: 14 residues. Germline V gives CDR1 LNHDA, CDR2 SQIVND (reference sequence). The CDR3 nucleotides are TGTGCCAGTGCTGCAGGGGTCCTCCCGGGGACCCAGTACTTC. This encodes CASAAGVLPGTQYF.

The CDR3 DNA is TGTGCCACCAGCAGCTTAGGGGAAAGCAGGACTGAAGCTTTCTTT. Encoded protein: CATSSLGESRTEAFF. J is TRBJ1-1 and V is TRBV15, with a weak D call TRBD1 (5 bases). V lost 3 bases and J lost 5, with 16 bases in between. From germline, CDR1 is LNHNV and CDR2 YYDKDF (reference sequence). CDR3 length: 15 amino acids.

The J gene is TRBJ2-1, the V gene TRBV24-1; D may be TRBD2 (6 bases). The CDR3 loop spans 13 amino acids. Between the trimmed V and J ends, which lost 10 bases and 5 bases, there was a span of 14 bases. Per germline, CDR1 KGHDR and CDR2 SFDVKD. CDR3 nucleotide sequence: TGTGCCACGGGACTCACCTACCACAATGAGCAGTTCTTC. It translates to CATGLTYHNEQFF.

The chain combines TRBV5-1 with TRBJ2-7; perhaps TRBD1 as D (5 bases). CDR3 size: 14 residues. Trimming took off 4 bases at V and 3 bases at J, with 14 bases between the two ends. From germline, CDR1 is SGHRS and CDR2 YFSETQ. The CDR3 sequence is CASSPTDTFYEQYF. The CDR3 DNA reads as TGCGCCAGCAGCCCGACGGACACCTTCTACGAGCAGTACTTC.

The V and J genes are TRBV29-1 and TRBJ1-2, with D maybe TRBD1 (6 bases). Germline V gene data show CDR1 as SQVTM and CDR2 as ANQGSEA. This CDR3 has 13 residues. The V gene lost 7 bases and the J gene lost 4 bases, with 16 bases spanning the gap. The CDR3 spells CSAAPGAGYGYTF. As DNA, the CDR3 is TGCAGCGCCGCCCCAGGGGCCGGCTATGGCTACACCTTC.

The V and J genes are TRBV10-3 and TRBJ1-3, with no clear D. Germline V gene sequence: CDR1 ENHRY, CDR2 SYGVKD. V was clipped by 4 bases and J by 1 base, with 5 bases between them. The CDR3 runs 13 residues. This CDR3 reads CAISVGSGNTIYF. Here the CDR3 DNA reads TGTGCCATCAGTGTAGGGTCTGGAAACACCATATATTTT.

The chain couples TRBV7-2 to TRBJ1-2, with D possibly matching TRBD1 (6 bases). The germline V gene has CDR1 SGHTA and CDR2 FQGNSA. CDR3 length equals 17 residues. Trimming cost V 4 bases and J 6 bases, with 24 bases left between them. The CDR3 region is CASSSQTQTGSGDGYTF. For the CDR3, the DNA is TGTGCCAGCAGCTCCCAGACCCAGACAGGCAGTGGGGATGGCTACACCTTC.

The chain is built from TRBV28 and TRBJ2-3, with 7 bases lining up with TRBD1. CDR3 size: 15 residues. The germline V gene encodes CDR1 MDHEN and CDR2 SYDVKM. The V gene end was trimmed by 2 bases and the J gene end by 4 bases; junction bases not matched to a gene: 6. The chain's CDR3 is CASSLTGVGADTQYF. As DNA, the CDR3 is TGTGCCAGCAGTTTAACAGGGGTGGGCGCAGATACGCAGTATTTT.

This clone came up a few times. The chain recombines TRBV19 with TRBJ2-1, with unresolved D. Trimming stripped 6 bases from V and 2 bases from J, with 8 bases between. Germline CDR1 and CDR2: LNHDA and SQIVND (reference sequence). The CDR3 extends over 13 amino acids. Here the CDR3 DNA reads TGTGCCAGTAGCGGACCTACCTACAATGAGCAGTTCTTC. This encodes CASSGPTYNEQFF.

The CDR3 nucleotides read TGTGCCAGCAGTTTACCCCCCCGGGGGGGCAGGGGGCGGAAGAATGAGCAGTTCTTC. This sequence encodes CASSLPPRGGRGRKNEQFF. The chain carries TRBV28 and TRBJ2-1; D may match TRBD1 or TRBD2 (8 bases each). The V end was cut by 2 bases, the J end by 7 bases, with 27 bases between. This CDR3 spans 19 amino acids. Germline CDR1 is MDHEN and CDR2 is SYDVKM.

The rearrangement links TRBV4-2 to TRBJ2-7, with 10 bases matching TRBD2. The CDR3 runs 16 residues. Germline CDR1 LGHNA, CDR2 YNFKEQ. With 3 bases clipped from V and 0 bases from J, the junction kept 5 bases outside the gene matches. CDR3 in DNA: TGTGCCAGCAGCCAGTCTAGCGGGAGCGGCTCCTACGAGCAGTACTTC. It specifies CASSQSSGSGSYEQYF.

The chain is built from TRBV19 and TRBJ1-5; TRBD1 matches at 7 bases. Germline V CDR1 and CDR2: LNHDA, SQIVND (reference sequence). Unmatched junction bases numbered 7, after V lost 6 bases and J lost 2 bases. The CDR3 loop spans 15 amino acids. CDR3 loop: CASRVTGQGNQPQHF. CDR3 coding DNA: TGTGCCAGTAGGGTGACAGGGCAGGGCAATCAGCCCCAGCATTTT.

This clone has a single count. The chain carries TRBV7-2 and TRBJ2-5, with D uncertain. Deletions cut 0 bases from V and 2 bases from J, with 10 bases between. The CDR3 sequence is 15 residues long. Germline V gene lookup returns CDR1 SGHTA and CDR2 FQGNSA. In DNA form, the CDR3 reads TGTGCCAGCAGCTTAGCGAAACAGACTCAAGAGACCCAGTACTTC. Its translation: CASSLAKQTQETQYF. Drawing the rest from reference TRBV7-2 and TRBJ2-5, the complete variable domain is GAGVSQSPSNKVTEKGKDVELRCDPISGHTALYWYRQSLGQGLEFLIYFQGNSAPDKSGLPSDRFSAERTGGSVSTLTIQRTQQEDSAVYLCASSLAKQTQETQYFGPGTRLLVL.